This TCR beta chain emerged from a study of shared T cell receptors in the human thymus. Germline CDR1 reads MGHDK; CDR2 reads SYGVNS. The CDR3 has 14 amino acids. After removal of 8 bases from V and 6 bases from J, the junction contained 7 bases not matched to a gene. Clones were sequenced by immunoSEQ multiplex PCR, and TCRdb holds only the in-frame ones, with some missing. The sample lists about 660,000 clones, around 87% occurring once. These data were likewise used in another study, on human thymus T cells. From that report: Congenital heart defects were the reason for the corrective surgery that the donors, healthy Finnish infants, were having. Thymus tissue for the work was resected from patients undergoing corrective heart surgery. Gene usage for V and J segments appeared biased in thymic and blood repertoires. Related research reported highly overlapping thymic repertoires among unrelated individuals.

This TCR was recovered from a boy in the first two years of life with a congenital heart defect. The sequencing input was thymocytes. The chain combines TRBV25-1 with TRBJ1-5, with 10 bases aligning to TRBD1. The CDR3 DNA reads as TGTGCCAGCGGGGGACAGGGGACGGGTCAGCCCCAGCATTTT. Protein sequence: CASGGQGTGQPQHF.